This T cell receptor beta chain was recorded in a study of blood T cell repertoires in COVID-19. About the research overall: Collection of acute and convalescent COVID-19 samples took place in the United States, Italy and Spain. The cDNA or gDNA used as material had been derived from T cells, B-cell-depleted T cells, or PBMCs.

The germline V and J ends were trimmed by 0 bases and 5 bases, with 7 bases remaining between them. The CDR3 runs to 13 residues. Germline lookup yields CDR1 MGHRA and CDR2 YSYEKL. Authors' processing steps: From reference gene primer amplification, estimates of nucleated cell counts were derived. Sequencing used immunoSEQ multiplex PCR; TCRdb keeps in-frame clones, though not all of them. V, J and clone size are taken as reported in that table, and D and trimming were inferred from the DNA itself. Altogether about 180,000 clones are present, around 83% being singletons, with the ten largest covering 2.5% to 3.5%.

The chain joins TRBV4-1 to TRBJ2-5; D is unresolved. The sample comprised peripheral blood. The receptor's source is a woman aged 30 to 39 with active or convalescent COVID-19. The CDR3 DNA is TGCGCCAGCAGCCAAGATCGTTTCGAGACCCAGTACTTC. This translates into CASSQDRFETQYF.